The 23 T cell receptor beta chains below all came from one sample that was sequenced in a study of cytomegalovirus exposure and HLA in healthy donors. Data came from immunoSEQ multiplex PCR; TCRdb stores just in-frame clones and leaves some out. The sample holds some 140,000 clones; 85% to 90% are singletons and the top ten take roughly 3%. Sequencing used PBMCs. The source is a man aged 18 to 29 in good health and CMV-seronegative.

The chain links TRBV5-1 to TRBJ1-1; TRBD1 agrees at 10 bases. Germline V gene lookup returns CDR1 SGHRS and CDR2 YFSETQ. The CDR3 extends over 18 amino acids. The V segment lost 3 bases and the J segment 3 bases; nucleotides outside the gene matches: 14. The CDR3 coding sequence is TGCGCCAGCAGCTCGAACCCGGGACAGGGGTTACGGTACACTGAAGCTTTCTTT. Its protein product is CASSSNPGQGLRYTEAFF.

V and J are TRBV7-6 and TRBJ2-1, with TRBD2 matching over 9 bases. The CDR3 loop spans 15 amino acids. Germline CDR1 SGHVS, CDR2 FNYEAQ. J was trimmed by 2 bases and V by 4 bases; bases with no gene match: 3. CDR3 loop: CASSSAGGTYNEQFF. CDR3 bases: TGTGCCAGCAGCTCAGCGGGAGGAACCTACAATGAGCAGTTCTTC.

The chain carries TRBV27 and TRBJ2-7; 9 nucleotides agree with TRBD1. The germline gives CDR1 MNHEY, CDR2 SMNVEV (reference sequence). CDR3 length: 13 residues. Trimming cost V 6 bases and J 2 bases; bases outside gene matches: 2. CDR3 region: CASSGTGPYEQYF. The CDR3 bases are TGTGCCAGCAGCGGGACAGGGCCCTACGAGCAGTACTTC.

The rearrangement uses TRBV5-1 and TRBJ1-1; maybe TRBD1 (6 bases). Germline CDR1 reads SGHRS; CDR2 reads YFSETQ. V was trimmed by 4 bases and J by 7 bases, leaving 20 bases between them. The CDR3 is 15 residues long. As DNA, the CDR3 is TGCGCCAGCAGCCCCGAACAGGGCGGCAAGCTTGAAGCTTTCTTT. This codes for CASSPEQGGKLEAFF.

This chain connects TRBV9 to TRBJ1-2; a possible D gene is TRBD1 (6 bases). Germline CDR1 reads SGDLS; CDR2 reads YYNGEE. V lost 3 bases to trimming and J lost 2 bases, with 14 bases between them. There are 15 residues in the CDR3. The CDR3 DNA sequence: TGTGCCAGCAGCGAAAACAGGGTCCCAAACTATGGCTACACCTTC. Amino acid sequence: CASSENRVPNYGYTF.

This chain connects TRBV30 to TRBJ2-7; no definite D call. The CDR3 is made up of 14 amino acids. V was pared by 2 bases and J by 3 bases, with 14 bases between. CDR1 GTSNPN and CDR2 SVGIG come from the germline V gene (reference sequence). The CDR3 coding sequence is TGTGCCTGGAGTTACGCGAGAGTCGGCTACGAGCAGTACTTC. This codes for CAWSYARVGYEQYF.

The J gene is TRBJ2-7, the V gene TRBV5-8, with TRBD1 as a possible D gene (5 bases). With 3 bases removed from V and 2 bases from J, the gap between germline ends came to 15 bases. The CDR3 runs 15 residues. CDR1 and CDR2 (germline): SGHTS, YDEGEE. CDR3 in DNA: TGTGCCAGCAGCTCAGCTTGGCCAGGGACCTACGAGCAGTACTTC. Its translation is CASSSAWPGTYEQYF.

The chain carries TRBV4-2 and TRBJ2-1, with 9 positions matching TRBD2. CDR1 LGHNA and CDR2 YNFKEQ come from the germline V gene. The CDR3 contains 17 residues. The junction had 11 bases not matched to a gene; V was cut back by 2 bases and J by 6 bases. The CDR3 nucleotides read TGTGCCAGCAGCCAAAGGGCGGGATCTAGCGGGGCCAATGAGCAGTTCTTC. This codes for CASSQRAGSSGANEQFF.

This chain uses TRBV5-4 with TRBJ1-6; 10 bases map to TRBD1. Germline loops: CDR1 SGHNT, CDR2 YYREEE (reference sequence). V lost 1 base to trimming and J lost 10 bases; unmatched junction nucleotides: 5. The CDR3 runs to 15 residues. The CDR3 region is CASSLRGQGYSPLHF. CDR3 DNA: TGTGCCAGCAGCTTGCGGGGACAGGGGTACTCACCCCTCCACTTT. The full variable domain, in which reference TRBV5-4 and TRBJ1-6 provide the parts outside the CDR3, is ETGVTQSPTHLIKTRGQQVTLRCSSQSGHNTVSWYQQALGQGPQFIFQYYREEENGRGNFPPRFSGLQFPNYSSELNVNALELDDSALYLCASSLRGQGYSPLHFGNGTRLTVT.

The chain links TRBV7-6 to TRBJ2-5; 7 nucleotides align to TRBD1. The CDR3 is made up of 14 amino acids. Germline V lookup: CDR1 SGHVS, CDR2 FNYEAQ. Trimming took 4 bases from V and 1 from J; bases not matched to a gene: 3. CDR3 coding DNA: TGTGCCAGCAGCTGGGGACAGACCCAAGAGACCCAGTACTTC. As protein: CASSWGQTQETQYF.

Here the CDR3 reads CASSYGNSPLHF. As DNA, the CDR3 is TGTGCCAGCAGTTACGGCAATTCACCCCTCCACTTT. The chain employs TRBV6-5 and TRBJ1-6; D is unresolved. Germline V gene data show CDR1 as MNHEY and CDR2 as SVGAGI. Trimming removed 2 bases from V and 7 bases from J, with 3 bases in between. The CDR3 loop spans 12 amino acids.

J is TRBJ1-2 and V is TRBV29-1, with 7 bases lining up with TRBD1. This CDR3 spans 13 amino acids. Germline V CDR1 and CDR2: SQVTM, ANQGSEA. With V trimmed by 8 bases and J by 8 bases, 14 bases remained unmatched. The CDR3 is CSSRTGPRGGYTF. CDR3 DNA sequence: TGCAGCTCAAGGACAGGCCCTCGGGGAGGCTACACCTTC. The full variable domain, with the rest looked up from reference TRBV29-1 and TRBJ1-2, is SAVISQKPSRDICQRGTSLTIQCQVDSQVTMMFWYRQQPGQSLTLIATANQGSEATYESGFVIDKFPISRPNLTFSTLTVSNMSPEDSSIYLCSSRTGPRGGYTFGSGTRLTVV.

A word on this clone: One junction end disagrees with the germline gene, perhaps due to a read error. The chain combines TRBV6-1 with TRBJ1-5; D gene uncertain. Germline V gene sequence: CDR1 MNHNS, CDR2 SASEGT. The CDR3 runs to 12 residues. The CDR3 DNA sequence: TGTGCCAGCATAACAGCGGGGTCCGGGTGGCTTTTT. It translates to CASITAGSGWLF.

The CDR3 sequence is CASSLREERYNSPLHF. CDR3 DNA: TGTGCCAGCAGCCTCAGGGAAGAGAGGTATAATTCACCCCTCCACTTT. The chain employs TRBV21-1 and TRBJ1-6; the table's D call TRBD1 went unverified against the DNA. TRBV21-1 represents a pseudogene. This CDR3 is built from 16 residues.

This chain joins TRBV5-1 and TRBJ2-5, with a tentative D call TRBD1 (7 bases). The V gene lost 6 bases and the J gene lost 3 bases, with 18 bases spanning the gap. The CDR3 spans 15 residues. CDR1 and CDR2 from the germline V gene are SGHRS and YFSETQ. This CDR3 is CASKPQGGREETQYF. The CDR3 DNA reads as TGCGCCAGCAAGCCGCAGGGGGGTCGGGAAGAGACCCAGTACTTC. Full variable domain (missing parts from reference TRBV5-1 and TRBJ2-5): KAGVTQTPRYLIKTRGQQVTLSCSPISGHRSVSWYQQTPGQGLQFLFEYFSETQRNKGNFPGRFSGRQFSNSRSEMNVSTLELGDSALYLCASKPQGGREETQYFGPGTRLLVL.

This clone was picked up one time. The chain links TRBV11-3 to TRBJ2-1; a weak D match, TRBD2 (6 bases). The V gene's germline CDR1 is SGHNT and CDR2 YENEEA. The CDR3 consists of 14 residues. V was clipped by 5 bases and J by 7 bases, with 15 bases between them. The CDR3 region is CASSKRASSNEQFF. CDR3 sequence (DNA): TGTGCCAGCAGCAAGCGGGCCTCGTCGAATGAGCAGTTCTTC.

CDR3: CASSDGGRAGVGNEQFF. The CDR3 DNA is TGCGCCAGCAGCGATGGCGGGAGGGCCGGGGTAGGCAATGAGCAGTTCTTC. This sequence joins TRBV5-1 and TRBJ2-1; 9 bases map to TRBD2. Germline assignment: CDR1 SGHRS and CDR2 YFSETQ. This CDR3 is 17 amino acids long. Trimming at V came to 4 bases and at J to 6 bases, leaving 14 bases not matched to a gene.

V usage is TRBV5-1 and J usage is TRBJ2-7, with D tentatively TRBD2 (6 bases). Germline CDR1 and CDR2: SGHRS and YFSETQ. The CDR3 sequence is 14 residues long. V lost 0 bases to trimming and J lost 6 bases, with 13 bases between them. In DNA, the CDR3 is TGCGCCAGCAGCTTGGCCGACGGGAGCGGCGAGCAGTACTTC. It yields the protein CASSLADGSGEQYF.

This clone showed up just once. The V gene is TRBV5-6, the J gene TRBJ2-7; perhaps TRBD2 as D (5 bases). The CDR3 has 12 amino acids. Germline V gene sequence: CDR1 SGHDT, CDR2 YYEEEE. Trimming removed 5 bases from V and 2 bases from J, with 8 bases in between. The CDR3 coding sequence is TGTGCCAGCAGTACCGGGACCTACGAGCAGTACTTC. It specifies CASSTGTYEQYF.

The rearrangement joins TRBV7-9 to TRBJ2-7, with no clear D. Deletions cut 3 bases from V and 9 bases from J, with 18 bases between. This CDR3 contains 14 residues. Germline CDR1 is SEHNR and CDR2 is FQNEAQ (reference sequence). For the CDR3, the DNA is TGTGCCAGCAGCTTTCCCAACGGAAGCGAGAGGCAGTACTTC. Amino acid sequence: CASSFPNGSERQYF.

The chain joins TRBV18 to TRBJ2-3, with D possibly TRBD1 on 6 matching bases. Trimming removed 5 bases at V and 0 bases at J, with 12 bases between. CDR3 size: 15 residues. CDR1 KGHSH and CDR2 LQKENI come from the germline V gene. DNA for the CDR3: TGTGCCAGCTCATCGGACAGTACTAGCACAGATACGCAGTATTTT. The encoded protein is CASSSDSTSTDTQYF.

V usage is TRBV5-4 and J usage is TRBJ1-1, with D hard to call. Germline V lookup: CDR1 SGHNT, CDR2 YYREEE (reference sequence). V was clipped by 1 base and J by 0 bases, with 4 bases between them. This CDR3 contains 13 residues. The chain's CDR3 is CASSLSVNTEAFF. CDR3 DNA: TGTGCCAGCAGCTTGTCGGTGAACACTGAAGCTTTCTTT.

V is TRBV5-8 and J is TRBJ2-7, with D tentatively TRBD1 (6 bases). V dropped 4 bases and J dropped 0 bases, with 20 bases sitting between them. The CDR3 totals 17 residues. Germline loops: CDR1 SGHTS, CDR2 YDEGEE. CDR3 amino acids: CASSITPGATYSYEQYF. In DNA form, the CDR3 reads TGTGCCAGCAGCATTACCCCAGGGGCCACCTACTCCTACGAGCAGTACTTC.